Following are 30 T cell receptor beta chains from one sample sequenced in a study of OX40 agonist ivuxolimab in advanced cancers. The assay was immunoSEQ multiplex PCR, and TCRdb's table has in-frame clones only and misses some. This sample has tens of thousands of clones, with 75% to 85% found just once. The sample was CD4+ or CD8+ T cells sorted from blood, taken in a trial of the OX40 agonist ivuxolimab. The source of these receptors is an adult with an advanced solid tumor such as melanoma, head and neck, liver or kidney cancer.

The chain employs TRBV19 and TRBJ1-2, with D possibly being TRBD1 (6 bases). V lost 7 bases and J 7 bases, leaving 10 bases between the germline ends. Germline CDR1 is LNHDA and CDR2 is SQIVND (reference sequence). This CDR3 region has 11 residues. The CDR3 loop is CASTTGSGYTF. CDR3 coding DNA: TGTGCCAGTACCACAGGGAGTGGCTACACCTTC.

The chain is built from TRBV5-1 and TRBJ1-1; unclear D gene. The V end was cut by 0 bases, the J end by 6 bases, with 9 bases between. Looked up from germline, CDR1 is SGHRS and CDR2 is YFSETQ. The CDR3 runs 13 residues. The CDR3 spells CASSLAPRAEAFF. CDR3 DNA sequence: TGCGCCAGCAGCTTGGCTCCCAGAGCTGAAGCTTTCTTT.

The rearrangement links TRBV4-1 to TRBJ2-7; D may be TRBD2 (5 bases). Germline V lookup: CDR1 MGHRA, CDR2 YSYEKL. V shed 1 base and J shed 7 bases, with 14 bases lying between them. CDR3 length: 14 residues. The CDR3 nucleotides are TGCGCCAGCAGCCAAGTGTCCGGGCCGGGGGAGCAGTACTTC. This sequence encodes CASSQVSGPGEQYF.

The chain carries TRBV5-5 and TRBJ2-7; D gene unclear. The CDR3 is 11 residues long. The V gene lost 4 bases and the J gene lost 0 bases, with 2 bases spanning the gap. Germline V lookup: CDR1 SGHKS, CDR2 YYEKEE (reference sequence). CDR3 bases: TGTGCCAGCAGCCCCTCCTACGAGCAGTACTTC. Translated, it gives CASSPSYEQYF.

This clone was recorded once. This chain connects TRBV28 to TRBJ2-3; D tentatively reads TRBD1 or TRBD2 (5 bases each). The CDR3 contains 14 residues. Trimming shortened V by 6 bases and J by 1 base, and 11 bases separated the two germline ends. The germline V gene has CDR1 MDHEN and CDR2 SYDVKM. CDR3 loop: CASRRGVGTDTQYF. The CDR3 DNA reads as TGTGCCAGCAGGCGAGGGGTTGGCACAGATACGCAGTATTTT.

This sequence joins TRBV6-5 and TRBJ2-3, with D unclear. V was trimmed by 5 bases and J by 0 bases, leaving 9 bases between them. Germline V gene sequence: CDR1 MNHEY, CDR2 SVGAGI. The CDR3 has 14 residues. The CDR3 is CASSQQSSTDTQYF. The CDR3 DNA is TGTGCCAGCAGTCAACAGAGTAGCACAGATACGCAGTATTTT.

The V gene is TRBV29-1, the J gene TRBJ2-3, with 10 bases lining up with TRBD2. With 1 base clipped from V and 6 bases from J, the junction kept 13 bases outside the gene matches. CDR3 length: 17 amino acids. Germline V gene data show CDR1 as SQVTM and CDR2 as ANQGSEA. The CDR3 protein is CSVEGGTSGELGDTQYF. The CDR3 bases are TGCAGCGTTGAAGGCGGCACTAGCGGGGAACTGGGGGATACGCAGTATTTT.

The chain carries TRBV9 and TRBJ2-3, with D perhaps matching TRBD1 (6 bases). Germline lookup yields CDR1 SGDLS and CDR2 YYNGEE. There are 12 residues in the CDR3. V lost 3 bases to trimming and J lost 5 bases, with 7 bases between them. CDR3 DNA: TGTGCCAGCAGCGAACAGGGAGATACGCAGTATTTT. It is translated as CASSEQGDTQYF.

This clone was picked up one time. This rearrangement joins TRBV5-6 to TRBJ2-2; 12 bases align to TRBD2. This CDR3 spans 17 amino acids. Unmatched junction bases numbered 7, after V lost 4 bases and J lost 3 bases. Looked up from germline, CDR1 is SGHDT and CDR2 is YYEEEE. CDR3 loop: CASSLLAGGRYTGELFF. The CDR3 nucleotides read TGTGCCAGCAGCCTACTAGCGGGAGGAAGATACACCGGGGAGCTGTTTTTT.

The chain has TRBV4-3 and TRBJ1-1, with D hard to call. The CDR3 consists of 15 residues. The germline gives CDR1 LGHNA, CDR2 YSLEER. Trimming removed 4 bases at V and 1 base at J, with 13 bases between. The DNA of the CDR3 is TGCGCCAGCAGCCCCCTAGCGAGCGCGAACACTGAAGCTTTCTTT. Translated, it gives CASSPLASANTEAFF.

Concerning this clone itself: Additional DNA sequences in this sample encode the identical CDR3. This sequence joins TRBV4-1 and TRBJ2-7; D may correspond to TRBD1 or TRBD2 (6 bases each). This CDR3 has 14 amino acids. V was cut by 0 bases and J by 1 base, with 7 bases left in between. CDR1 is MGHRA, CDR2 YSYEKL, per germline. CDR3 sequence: CASSQEGGSYEQYF. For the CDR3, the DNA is TGCGCCAGCAGCCAAGAAGGGGGGTCCTACGAGCAGTACTTC.

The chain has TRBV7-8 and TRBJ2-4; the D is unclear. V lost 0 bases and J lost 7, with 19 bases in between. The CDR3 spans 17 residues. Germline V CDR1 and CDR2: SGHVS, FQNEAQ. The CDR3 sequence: CASSLAAGQPLRNIQYF. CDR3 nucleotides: TGTGCCAGCAGCTTAGCTGCAGGTCAACCCTTGAGGAACATTCAGTACTTC.

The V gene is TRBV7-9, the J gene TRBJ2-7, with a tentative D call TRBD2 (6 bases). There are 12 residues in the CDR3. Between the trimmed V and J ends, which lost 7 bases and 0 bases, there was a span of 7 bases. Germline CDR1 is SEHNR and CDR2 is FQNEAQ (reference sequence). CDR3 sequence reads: CASNGGSYEQYF. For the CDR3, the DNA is TGTGCCAGCAACGGGGGCTCCTACGAGCAGTACTTC.

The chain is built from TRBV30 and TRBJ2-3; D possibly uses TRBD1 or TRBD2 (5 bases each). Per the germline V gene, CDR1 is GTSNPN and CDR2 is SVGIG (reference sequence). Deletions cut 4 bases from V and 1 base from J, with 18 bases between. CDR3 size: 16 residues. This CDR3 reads CAWISGTSLGTDTQYF. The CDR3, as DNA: TGTGCCTGGATTTCCGGGACGAGCCTGGGCACAGATACGCAGTATTTT.

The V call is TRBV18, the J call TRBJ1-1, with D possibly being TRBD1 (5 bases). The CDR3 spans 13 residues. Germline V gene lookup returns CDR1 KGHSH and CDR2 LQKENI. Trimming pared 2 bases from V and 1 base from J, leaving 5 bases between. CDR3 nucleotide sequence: TGTGCCAGCTCACCAGGGGGGAACACTGAAGCTTTCTTT. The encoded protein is CASSPGGNTEAFF.

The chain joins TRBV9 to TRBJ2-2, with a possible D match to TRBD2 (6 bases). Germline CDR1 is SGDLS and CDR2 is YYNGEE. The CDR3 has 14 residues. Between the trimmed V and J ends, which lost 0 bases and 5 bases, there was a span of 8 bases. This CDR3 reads CASSVAGETGELFF. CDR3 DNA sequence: TGTGCCAGCAGCGTAGCGGGGGAAACCGGGGAGCTGTTTTTT.

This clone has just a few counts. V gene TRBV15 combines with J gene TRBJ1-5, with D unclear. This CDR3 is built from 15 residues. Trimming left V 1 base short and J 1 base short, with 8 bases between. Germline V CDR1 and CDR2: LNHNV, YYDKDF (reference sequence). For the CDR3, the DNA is TGTGCCACCAGCAGAGTACAGTTGAGCAATCAGCCCCAGCATTTT. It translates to CATSRVQLSNQPQHF.

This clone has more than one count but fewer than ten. The CDR3 loop is CVPGGDDYTGELFF. CDR3 in DNA: TGTGTCCCGGGCGGAGATGATTACACCGGGGAGCTGTTTTTT. The J gene is TRBJ2-2, the V gene TRBV19; no clear D. This CDR3 contains 14 residues. CDR1 LNHDA and CDR2 SQIVND come from the germline V gene (reference sequence).

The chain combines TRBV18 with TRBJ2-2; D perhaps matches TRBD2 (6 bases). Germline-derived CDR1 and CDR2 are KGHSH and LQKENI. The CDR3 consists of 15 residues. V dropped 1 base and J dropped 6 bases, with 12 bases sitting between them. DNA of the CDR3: TGTGCCAGCTCACCACAAGACTCGGGGGCCGGGGAGCTGTTTTTT. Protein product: CASSPQDSGAGELFF.

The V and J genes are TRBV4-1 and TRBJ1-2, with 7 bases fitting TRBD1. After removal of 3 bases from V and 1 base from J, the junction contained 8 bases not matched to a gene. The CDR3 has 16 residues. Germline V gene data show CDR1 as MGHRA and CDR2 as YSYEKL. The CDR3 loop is CASSQTLGTVNYGYTF. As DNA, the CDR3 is TGCGCCAGCAGCCAGACACTCGGGACAGTTAACTATGGCTACACCTTC.

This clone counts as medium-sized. The CDR3 DNA follows: TGTGCCAGTAGTATGGAGGAGGGAATGTCCTACGAGCAGTACTTC. This translates into CASSMEEGMSYEQYF. The V gene is TRBV19, the J gene TRBJ2-7; D is possibly TRBD2 (6 bases). Germline lookup yields CDR1 LNHDA and CDR2 SQIVND (reference sequence). V gave up 3 bases and J gave up 1 base, with 13 bases separating them. The CDR3 runs 15 residues.

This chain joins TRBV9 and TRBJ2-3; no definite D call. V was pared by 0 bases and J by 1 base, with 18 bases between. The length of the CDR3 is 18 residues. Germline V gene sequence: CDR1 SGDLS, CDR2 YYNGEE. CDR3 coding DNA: TGTGCCAGCAGCGTAGTACCGGTGATGGGGAAAGGCACAGATACGCAGTATTTT. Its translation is CASSVVPVMGKGTDTQYF.

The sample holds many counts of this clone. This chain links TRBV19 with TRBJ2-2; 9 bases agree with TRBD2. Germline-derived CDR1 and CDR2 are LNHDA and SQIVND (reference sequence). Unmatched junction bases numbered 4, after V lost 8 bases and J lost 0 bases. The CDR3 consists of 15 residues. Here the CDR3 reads CASEGLASNTGELFF. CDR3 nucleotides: TGTGCCAGTGAGGGACTAGCTTCGAACACCGGGGAGCTGTTTTTT.

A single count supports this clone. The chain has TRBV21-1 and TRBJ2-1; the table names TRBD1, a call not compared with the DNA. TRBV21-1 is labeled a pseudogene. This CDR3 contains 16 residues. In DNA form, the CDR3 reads TGTGCCAGCAGCAAAGAGGCCAGGGGCTACGACAATGAGCAGTTCTTC. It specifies CASSKEARGYDNEQFF.

CDR3 bases: TGTGCCAGCAGTTATGGGCTAGCGAGGGACGAGCAGTACTTC. This gives the protein CASSYGLARDEQYF. The V and J genes are TRBV6-5 and TRBJ2-7; TRBD2 is a possible D gene (6 bases). V dropped 3 bases and J dropped 5 bases, with 14 bases sitting between them. The CDR3 contains 14 residues. Germline V gives CDR1 MNHEY, CDR2 SVGAGI.

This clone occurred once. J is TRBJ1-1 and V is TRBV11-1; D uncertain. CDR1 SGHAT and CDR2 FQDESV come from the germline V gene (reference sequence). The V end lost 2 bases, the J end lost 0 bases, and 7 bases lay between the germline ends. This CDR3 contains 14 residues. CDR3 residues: CASSLIQMNTEAFF. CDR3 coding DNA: TGTGCCAGCAGCTTAATCCAGATGAACACTGAAGCTTTCTTT.

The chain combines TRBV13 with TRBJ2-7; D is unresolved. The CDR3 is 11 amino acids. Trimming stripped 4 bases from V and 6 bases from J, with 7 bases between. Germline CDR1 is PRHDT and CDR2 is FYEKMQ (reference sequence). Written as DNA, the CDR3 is TGTGCCAGCAGCTCGACTGGCGAGCAGTACTTC. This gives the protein CASSSTGEQYF.

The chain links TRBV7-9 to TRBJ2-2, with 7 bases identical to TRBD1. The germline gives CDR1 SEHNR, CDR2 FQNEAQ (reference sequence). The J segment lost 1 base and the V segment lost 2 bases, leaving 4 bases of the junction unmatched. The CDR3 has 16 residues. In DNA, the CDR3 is TGTGCCAGCAGCTTATTGACAGGGATGAACACCGGGGAGCTGTTTTTT. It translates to CASSLLTGMNTGELFF.

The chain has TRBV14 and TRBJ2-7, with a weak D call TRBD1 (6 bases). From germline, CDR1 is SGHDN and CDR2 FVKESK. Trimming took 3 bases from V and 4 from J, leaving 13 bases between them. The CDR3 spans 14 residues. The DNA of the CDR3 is TGTGCCAGCAGCCACCCAGGGGTTCGGTACGAGCAGTACTTC. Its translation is CASSHPGVRYEQYF.

The CDR3 nucleotides are TGTGCCAGCAGCTGGACTAGCGGGGGGGCGAATACGCAGTATTTT. Translating it yields CASSWTSGGANTQYF. The chain links TRBV7-6 to TRBJ2-3; TRBD2 matches 15 bases. The V segment lost 4 bases and the J segment 7 bases; nucleotides outside the gene matches: 3. Per germline, CDR1 SGHVS and CDR2 FNYEAQ. The CDR3 has 15 residues.